This TCR beta chain was retrieved from a study of T cells expressing NK-cell markers. At the level of the study: Most of the eight sequenced donors were HCMV-seropositive; one was seronegative.

About this clonotype: Its antigen remains unknown.

TCRdb re-called the 5' RACE reads and catalogs CDR3 proteins one per entry, DNA excluded. Here the sample table reports about 550,000 distinct CDR3 sequences. General study results and limits: The study found these clonotypes also leading the CD3+CD56-NKG2C+ fraction in a handful of donors.

The CDR3 is made up of 13 amino acids. In germline, CDR1 is ENHRY, CDR2 SYGVKD. This sequence originates from a young man in good health. V usage is TRBV10-3 and J usage is TRBJ1-2. The sequencing sample was made of blood T cells: a sorted CD56 or NKG2C T cell subset, CD4+ or CD8+ T cells, or bulk PBMC T cells (not recorded which). The CDR3 protein is CAISVFAADGYTF.